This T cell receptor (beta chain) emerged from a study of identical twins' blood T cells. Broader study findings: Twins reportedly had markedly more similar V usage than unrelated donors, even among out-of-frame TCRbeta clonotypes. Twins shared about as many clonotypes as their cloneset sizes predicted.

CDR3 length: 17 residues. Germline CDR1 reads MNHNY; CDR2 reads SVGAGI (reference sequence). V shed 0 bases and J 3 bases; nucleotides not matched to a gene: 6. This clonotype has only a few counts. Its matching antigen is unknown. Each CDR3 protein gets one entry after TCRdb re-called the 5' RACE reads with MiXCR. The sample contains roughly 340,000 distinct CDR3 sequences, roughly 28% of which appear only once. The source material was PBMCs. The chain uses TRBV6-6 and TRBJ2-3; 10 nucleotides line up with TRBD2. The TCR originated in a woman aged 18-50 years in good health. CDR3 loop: CASSYSASGGETDTQYF. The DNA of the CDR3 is TGTGCCAGCAGTTACTCTGCTAGCGGGGGAGAAACAGATACGCAGTATTTT.